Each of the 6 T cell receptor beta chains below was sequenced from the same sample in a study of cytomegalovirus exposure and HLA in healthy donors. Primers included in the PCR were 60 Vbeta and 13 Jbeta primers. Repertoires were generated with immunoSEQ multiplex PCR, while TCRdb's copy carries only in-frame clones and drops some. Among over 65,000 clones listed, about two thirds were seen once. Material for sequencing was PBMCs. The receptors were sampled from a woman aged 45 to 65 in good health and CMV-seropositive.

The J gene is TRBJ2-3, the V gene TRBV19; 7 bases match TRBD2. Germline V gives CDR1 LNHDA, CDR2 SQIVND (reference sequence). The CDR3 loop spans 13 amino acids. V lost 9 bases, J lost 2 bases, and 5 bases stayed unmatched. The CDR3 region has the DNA TGTGCCAGCGCACTAGCGTTCACAGATACGCAGTATTTT. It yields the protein CASALAFTDTQYF.

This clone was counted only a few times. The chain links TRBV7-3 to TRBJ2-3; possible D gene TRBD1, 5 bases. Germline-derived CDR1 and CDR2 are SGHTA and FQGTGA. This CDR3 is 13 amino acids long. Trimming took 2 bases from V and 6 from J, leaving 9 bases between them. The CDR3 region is CASSLLKGDTQYF. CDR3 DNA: TGTGCCAGCAGCTTACTTAAGGGGGATACGCAGTATTTT.

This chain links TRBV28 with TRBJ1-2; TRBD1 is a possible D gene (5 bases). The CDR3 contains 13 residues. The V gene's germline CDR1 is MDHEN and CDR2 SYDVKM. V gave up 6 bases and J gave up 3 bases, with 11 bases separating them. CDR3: CASSAQDHYGYTF. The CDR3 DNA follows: TGTGCCAGCAGCGCACAGGACCACTATGGCTACACCTTC.

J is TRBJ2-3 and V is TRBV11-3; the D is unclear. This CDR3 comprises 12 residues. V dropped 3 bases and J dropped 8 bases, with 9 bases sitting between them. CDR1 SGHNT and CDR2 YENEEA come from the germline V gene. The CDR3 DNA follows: TGTGCCAGCAGCTTCCCCTCGGGTACGCAGTATTTT. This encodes CASSFPSGTQYF.

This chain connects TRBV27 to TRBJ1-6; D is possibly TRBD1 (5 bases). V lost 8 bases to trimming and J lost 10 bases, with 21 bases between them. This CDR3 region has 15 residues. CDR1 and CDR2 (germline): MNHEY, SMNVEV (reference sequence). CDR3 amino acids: CASGNVRDLNSPLHF. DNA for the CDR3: TGTGCCAGCGGCAACGTACGGGACTTGAACTCACCCCTCCACTTT.

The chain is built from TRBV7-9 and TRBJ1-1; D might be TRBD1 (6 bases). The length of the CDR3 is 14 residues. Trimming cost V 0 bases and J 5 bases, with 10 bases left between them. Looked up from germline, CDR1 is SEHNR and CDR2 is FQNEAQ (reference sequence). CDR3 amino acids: CASSLAGGATEAFF. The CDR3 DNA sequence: TGTGCCAGCAGCTTAGCGGGGGGGGCGACTGAAGCTTTCTTT.